This T cell receptor beta chain was retrieved from a study of shared clonotypes between healthy human individuals. Profiling relied on immunoSEQ multiplex PCR, and the TCRdb table lists in-frame clones only, not all of them. The sample lists around 450,000 clones, roughly 83% seen once, with roughly 13% in the top ten. The CDR3 runs 15 residues. J gave up 3 bases and V 6 bases, and 10 bases lay outside the gene matches. Germline lookup yields CDR1 SNHLY and CDR2 FYNNEI. The V and J genes are TRBV2 and TRBJ2-7; 8 nucleotides agree with TRBD1. The receptor was isolated from a woman aged 40 to 50 in good health. Some clones in this sample may be carry-over from other donors' samples. Sequencing input: PBMCs. The CDR3 is CASSPRGQGLYEQYF. CDR3 sequence (DNA): TGTGCCAGCAGCCCTCGAGGACAGGGCCTCTACGAGCAGTACTTC.